The 13 T cell receptor beta chains below all came from one sample that was sequenced in a study of shared clonotypes between healthy human individuals. Measured with immunoSEQ multiplex PCR; TCRdb has only the in-frame clones, and not every one. The sample consists of hundreds of thousands of clones, around nine tenths of them appearing once. Specimen: memory CD8+ T cells sorted from blood. The subset: CD45RO+ cells pooled with CCR7-negative TemRA cells. These receptors were collected from a man aged 18 to 30 in good health.

This sequence joins TRBV4-1 and TRBJ2-7; D gene uncertain. This CDR3 has 17 amino acids. Germline V CDR1 and CDR2: MGHRA, YSYEKL. V lost 3 bases to trimming and J lost 2 bases, with 20 bases between them. CDR3 amino acids: CASSQADQGIDTYEQYF. The CDR3 coding sequence is TGCGCCAGCAGCCAGGCGGATCAAGGGATCGACACCTACGAGCAGTACTTC.

This clone was seen a single time. This sequence joins TRBV6-5 and TRBJ1-4; the D gene is possibly TRBD1 (5 bases). V lost 7 bases and J 8 bases, leaving 11 bases between the germline ends. The germline V gene has CDR1 MNHEY and CDR2 SVGAGI. The CDR3 loop spans 12 amino acids. CDR3 in amino acids: CASKGPGEKLFF. CDR3 bases: TGTGCCAGCAAGGGACCGGGGGAAAAACTGTTTTTT.

V usage is TRBV5-4 and J usage is TRBJ1-1, with D possibly TRBD1 on 5 matching bases. Trimming cost V 6 bases and J 2 bases, with 11 bases left between them. Germline V lookup: CDR1 SGHNT, CDR2 YYREEE (reference sequence). There are 13 residues in the CDR3. CDR3 sequence (DNA): TGTGCCAGCACCGCAGGGTATAACACTGAAGCTTTCTTT. Translated: CASTAGYNTEAFF.

This sequence joins TRBV9 and TRBJ2-2; the match to TRBD1 covers 8 bases. The CDR3 runs to 15 residues. In germline, CDR1 is SGDLS, CDR2 YYNGEE. Trimming removed 5 bases from V and 6 bases from J; junction bases left unmatched: 9. As DNA, the CDR3 is TGTGCCAGCAGTTACACAGGGGGGTACGCCGGGGAGCTGTTTTTT. Its translation: CASSYTGGYAGELFF.

The V and J genes are TRBV4-1 and TRBJ2-1; D is perhaps TRBD1 (5 bases). Germline V CDR1 and CDR2: MGHRA, YSYEKL. V was clipped by 8 bases and J by 0 bases, with 14 bases between them. The CDR3 totals 15 residues. The CDR3 is CASGKDTLSYNEQFF. The DNA of the CDR3 is TGCGCCAGCGGAAAGGACACCCTCTCCTACAATGAGCAGTTCTTC.

The J gene is TRBJ2-7, the V gene TRBV5-1; TRBD2 might be the D (7 bases). The CDR3 loop spans 15 amino acids. V was clipped by 0 bases and J by 3 bases, with 13 bases between them. Per germline, CDR1 SGHRS and CDR2 YFSETQ. The CDR3 loop reads CASSLAAGADYEQYF. The CDR3 coding sequence is TGCGCCAGCAGCTTGGCGGCGGGGGCAGACTACGAGCAGTACTTC.

The CDR3 loop reads CASSPLGGGTYEQYF. DNA of the CDR3: TGTGCCAGCAGCCCCCTCGGGGGAGGAACCTACGAGCAGTACTTC. The rearrangement joins TRBV13 to TRBJ2-7; possibly TRBD2 for D (6 bases). V dropped 5 bases and J dropped 2 bases, with 16 bases sitting between them. There are 15 residues in the CDR3. Germline V lookup: CDR1 PRHDT, CDR2 FYEKMQ (reference sequence).

This chain joins TRBV7-9 and TRBJ1-1; maybe TRBD1 (6 bases). The V gene lost 3 bases and the J gene lost 4 bases, with 18 bases spanning the gap. Germline CDR1 SEHNR, CDR2 FQNEAQ (reference sequence). This CDR3 is 16 amino acids long. The CDR3 bases are TGTGCCAGCAGCTTCTCAAAAGGCAGGGGATCCACTGAAGCTTTCTTT. Translated, it gives CASSFSKGRGSTEAFF.

This clone has only one observation. This chain uses TRBV5-1 with TRBJ2-3; D is ambiguous. The germline gives CDR1 SGHRS, CDR2 YFSETQ. The CDR3 totals 22 residues. Between the trimmed V and J ends, which lost 0 bases and 0 bases, there was a span of 29 bases. The CDR3 sequence is CASSLVPRHTWLGWVSTDTQYF. Written as DNA, the CDR3 is TGCGCCAGCAGCTTGGTCCCTCGACACACTTGGCTTGGGTGGGTAAGCACAGATACGCAGTATTTT.

This clone was detected many times. The V and J genes are TRBV7-2 and TRBJ2-7; TRBD1 matches at 7 bases. The CDR3 consists of 15 residues. Germline V gives CDR1 SGHTA, CDR2 FQGNSA. The V segment lost 5 bases and the J segment 4 bases; nucleotides outside the gene matches: 11. CDR3 bases: TGTGCCAGCAGCACAGGGGTGGGAGCCGCATACGAGCAGTACTTC. Its protein product is CASSTGVGAAYEQYF.

This rearrangement joins TRBV13 to TRBJ2-7; 7 bases align to TRBD1. CDR1 is PRHDT and CDR2 is FYEKMQ in the germline V gene (reference sequence). The CDR3 length is 16 residues. J lost 0 bases, V lost 0 bases, and 5 bases had no gene match. The CDR3 DNA reads as TGTGCCAGCAGCTTAGGAGGGGGCCTCTCCTCCTACGAGCAGTACTTC. Protein product: CASSLGGGLSSYEQYF.

This chain links TRBV21-1 with TRBJ2-1; the table's D call TRBD2 went unverified against the DNA. TRBV21-1 represents a pseudogene. This CDR3 is 16 amino acids long. CDR3 amino acids: CASRDKLASSNNEQFF. The CDR3 region has the DNA TGTGCCAGCAGGGATAAACTAGCGTCCTCCAATAATGAGCAGTTCTTC.

Comment on this clone: At the DNA level, this CDR3 is encoded by other sequences in the same sample as well. The chain uses TRBV6-5 and TRBJ2-1; a weak D match, TRBD2 (5 bases). V lost 0 bases, J lost 3 bases, and 6 bases lay in between. The CDR3 has 14 residues. CDR1 and CDR2 (germline): MNHEY, SVGAGI. The CDR3 loop is CASSYSTSYNEQFF. CDR3 DNA: TGTGCCAGCAGTTACTCCACTAGCTACAATGAGCAGTTCTTC.